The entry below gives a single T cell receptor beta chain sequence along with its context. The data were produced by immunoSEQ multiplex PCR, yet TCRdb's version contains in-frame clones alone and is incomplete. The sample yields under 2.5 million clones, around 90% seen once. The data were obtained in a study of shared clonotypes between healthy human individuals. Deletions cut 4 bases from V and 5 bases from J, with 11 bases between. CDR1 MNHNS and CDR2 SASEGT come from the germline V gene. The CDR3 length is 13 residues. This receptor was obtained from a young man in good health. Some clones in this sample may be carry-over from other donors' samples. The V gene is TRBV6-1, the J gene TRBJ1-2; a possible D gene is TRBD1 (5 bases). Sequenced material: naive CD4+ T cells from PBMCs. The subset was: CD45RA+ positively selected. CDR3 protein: CASSGGRTYGYTF. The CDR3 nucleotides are TGTGCCAGCAGTGGGGGGAGAACTTATGGCTACACCTTC.